The rows below give T cell receptor beta chains drawn from one sample of a study of blood T cell repertoires in COVID-19. TCRdb's copy holds only in-frame clones and misses some; the assay was immunoSEQ multiplex PCR. The table shows approximately 480,000 clones, with roughly 87% occurring only once. Sequences were obtained from peripheral blood. The source of these receptors is a man aged 18 to 30 with COVID-19, enrolled during active disease. Both conserved end residues are part of each CDR3. D genes are given only for firm matches. Expanded clones get a size class; other rows say once, few or many, or leave the size out.

cdr3_nt | cdr3_aa | j_call | clone_size | v_call | d_call | cdr3_length
TGTGCCAGCACAGGAAGGGGCTACGAGCAGTACTTC | CASTGRGYEQYF | TRBJ2-7 | . | TRBV12-3/TRBV12-4 | . | 12
TGCGCCAGCAGCCGGTGGGCTTCCGTAGATACGCAGTATTTT | CASSRWASVDTQYF | TRBJ2-3 | . | TRBV5-1 | . | 14
TGTGCCAGCAGCTACGAGACAGGAACCTACAATGAGCAGTTCTTC | CASSYETGTYNEQFF | TRBJ2-1 | . | TRBV5-6 | . | 15
TGTGCCAGCAGCTTGCTGGGAGAAAATCAGCCCCAGCATTTT | CASSLLGENQPQHF | TRBJ1-5 | . | TRBV5-6 | . | 14
TGCGCCAGCAGCTTGGCCCCTAGCGGGAGGTTCACAGATACGCAGTATTTT | CASSLAPSGRFTDTQYF | TRBJ2-3 | once | TRBV5-1 | TRBD2 | 17
TGTGCCAGCAGCTTGGCGGGGCCGAGCACAGATACGCAGTATTTT | CASSLAGPSTDTQYF | TRBJ2-3 | . | TRBV7-2 | . | 15
TGTGCCAGCAGTGCCGGGACAGGGGACACCGGGGAGCTGTTTTTT | CASSAGTGDTGELFF | TRBJ2-2 | . | TRBV6-4 | TRBD1 | 15
TGTGCCAGCAGCTTTTCGGCAGGGGGGCATTCACCCCTCCACTTT | CASSFSAGGHSPLHF | TRBJ1-6 | once | TRBV5-4 | TRBD1 | 15
TGTGCCAGCAGCTCTGGGACAGGGCTCTACGAGCAGTACTTC | CASSSGTGLYEQYF | TRBJ2-7 | once | TRBV11-2 | TRBD1 | 14
TGTGCCAGCAGCGGGAGACTCCTTTCTACAGATACGCAGTATTTT | CASSGRLLSTDTQYF | TRBJ2-3 | . | TRBV9 | . | 15
TGTGCCAGCAGTGAGACTTTACAGGGATTGAAGACCCAGTACTTC | CASSETLQGLKTQYF | TRBJ2-5 | . | TRBV6-1 | . | 15
TGTGCCAGCAGCTTAGGGGAGGCTGAAGCTTTCTTT | CASSLGEAEAFF | TRBJ1-1 | . | TRBV7-9 | . | 12
TGTGCCAGCAGTGAAGTAGCGGGAGGACCCTACGAGCAGTACTTC | CASSEVAGGPYEQYF | TRBJ2-7 | . | TRBV6-1 | TRBD2 | 15
TGTGCCAGCAGCTTAGGGCAGGAGACTAGCGACGAGCAGTACTTC | CASSLGQETSDEQYF | TRBJ2-7 | . | TRBV11-3 | TRBD2 | 15
TGTGCCAGCAGCCAAACCGACGAGGGTGAGCAGTTCTTC | CASSQTDEGEQFF | TRBJ2-1 | . | TRBV3-1/TRBV3-2 | . | 13
TGTGCCAGCAGCTTTAGAAGGGAGGCGTACACTGAAGCTTTCTTT | CASSFRREAYTEAFF | TRBJ1-1 | once | TRBV7-2 | . | 15
TGTGCCAGCAGTTTCTCTCGGCGGGAGGGCAATGAGCAGTTCTTC | CASSFSRREGNEQFF | TRBJ2-1 | few | TRBV6-5 | TRBD2 | 15
TGTGCCAGTACAGGGTTACAGGGTCAGCCCCAGCATTTT | CASTGLQGQPQHF | TRBJ1-5 | . | TRBV6-5 | . | 13
TGTGCCAGCAGCCAAGAAGGACTAGAGGGACTTAAGGGTGAGCAGTTCTTC | CASSQEGLEGLKGEQFF | TRBJ2-1 | . | TRBV14 | TRBD2 | 17
TGTGCCAGCAGCTTATTACCCACGGCAGCGGGTCTCTACACCTTC | CASSLLPTAAGLYTF | TRBJ1-2 | . | TRBV7-2 | . | 15
TGTGCCAGCAGCACCGACAGGCTAGTTACGAGTGAGCAGTTCTTC | CASSTDRLVTSEQFF | TRBJ2-1 | . | TRBV2 | . | 15
TGTGCCAGTAGTGGCCGGGACAGGGGGCTCGGTGAGCAGTTCTTC | CASSGRDRGLGEQFF | TRBJ2-1 | . | TRBV19 | TRBD1 | 15
TGTGCCAGCAGTGAAGCGGGACTAGCGGGGTACAATGAGCAGTTCTTC | CASSEAGLAGYNEQFF | TRBJ2-1 | . | TRBV6-1 | TRBD2 | 16
TGTGCCAGCAGCTTATCCCCGACAAACACTGAAGCTTTCTTT | CASSLSPTNTEAFF | TRBJ1-1 | . | TRBV11-2 | . | 14
TGTGCCAGCAAGGGGTCGGGTTTTTATGGCTACACCTTC | CASKGSGFYGYTF | TRBJ1-2 | . | TRBV6-5 | . | 13
TGTGCCAGCAGCTTGGCAACCGGGACAGCCAACACTGAAGCTTTCTTT | CASSLATGTANTEAFF | TRBJ1-1 | . | TRBV5-6 | TRBD1 | 16
TGTGCCAGCAGCTTAACTGGCCAGGCGAGCTCTGGAAACACCATATATTTT | CASSLTGQASSGNTIYF | TRBJ1-3 | . | TRBV7-8 | . | 17
TGTGCCAGCAGTGAACTACTCACTAGCGGGAGGTGGGGGATCTTC | CASSELLTSGRWGIF | TRBJ2-1 | . | TRBV2 | TRBD2 | 15
TGTGCCAGCAGCCAAGGAGGGGTGCGGGGATGGAATGAGCAGTTCTTC | CASSQGGVRGWNEQFF | TRBJ2-1 | once | TRBV4-2 | . | 16
TGCGCCAGCAGCTTACAAGGCACGCATACGGGGGAGCAGTACTTC | CASSLQGTHTGEQYF | TRBJ2-7 | . | TRBV5-1 | . | 15
TGTGCCACCTCTACTTCCGGGACAGCTCAAGAGACCCAGTACTTC | CATSTSGTAQETQYF | TRBJ2-5 | . | TRBV24-1 | TRBD1 | 15
TGTGCCAGTGGGGACAGTAATTCACCCCTCCACTTT | CASGDSNSPLHF | TRBJ1-6 | . | TRBV12-3/TRBV12-4 | TRBD1 | 12
TGTGCCAGCAGCGGGGGACAGGGGGCGGTCGGGGAGCTGTTTTTT | CASSGGQGAVGELFF | TRBJ2-2 | . | TRBV27 | TRBD1 | 15
TGTGCCAGCAGTGAAGAGGAGGGAGGCAATCAGCCCCAGCATTTT | CASSEEEGGNQPQHF | TRBJ1-5 | few | TRBV6-1 | . | 15
TGTGCCAGCAGTTTATCCGGCAGGGTAGGCGAGCAGTACTTC | CASSLSGRVGEQYF | TRBJ2-7 | . | TRBV28 | . | 14
TGTGCCAGCAGGGGACAGGGGACTTCACCCCTCCACTTT | CASRGQGTSPLHF | TRBJ1-6 | once | TRBV6-4 | TRBD1 | 13
TGTGCCAGCAGCCAGAGGGACAGGGGTCCTCGCAATGAGCAGTTCTTC | CASSQRDRGPRNEQFF | TRBJ2-1 | once | TRBV3-1/TRBV3-2 | TRBD1 | 16